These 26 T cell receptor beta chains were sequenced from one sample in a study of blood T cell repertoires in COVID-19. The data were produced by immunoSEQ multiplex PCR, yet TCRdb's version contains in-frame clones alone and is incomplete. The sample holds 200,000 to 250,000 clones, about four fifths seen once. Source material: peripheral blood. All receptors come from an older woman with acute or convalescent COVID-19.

This chain's CDR3 is CASSQPLGTASEAFF. DNA of the CDR3: TGTGCCAGCAGCCAACCCCTCGGGACAGCCTCTGAAGCTTTCTTT. This chain links TRBV27 with TRBJ1-1; 7 nucleotides match TRBD1. J gave up 6 bases and V 6 bases, and 13 bases lay outside the gene matches. CDR3 length: 15 residues. Germline V gives CDR1 MNHEY, CDR2 SMNVEV (reference sequence).

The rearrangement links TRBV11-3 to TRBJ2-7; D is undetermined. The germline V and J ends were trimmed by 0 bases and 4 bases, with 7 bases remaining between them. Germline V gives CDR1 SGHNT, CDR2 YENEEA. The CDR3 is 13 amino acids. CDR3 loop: CASSLEQNYEQYF. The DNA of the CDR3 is TGTGCCAGCAGCTTAGAACAGAATTACGAGCAGTACTTC.

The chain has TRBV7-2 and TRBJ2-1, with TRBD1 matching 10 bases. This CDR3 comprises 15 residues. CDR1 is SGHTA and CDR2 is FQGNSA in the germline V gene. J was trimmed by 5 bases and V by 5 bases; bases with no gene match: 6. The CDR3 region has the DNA TGTGCCAGCAGCCCCGCCGGGACAGGGGACAATGAGCAGTTCTTC. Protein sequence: CASSPAGTGDNEQFF.

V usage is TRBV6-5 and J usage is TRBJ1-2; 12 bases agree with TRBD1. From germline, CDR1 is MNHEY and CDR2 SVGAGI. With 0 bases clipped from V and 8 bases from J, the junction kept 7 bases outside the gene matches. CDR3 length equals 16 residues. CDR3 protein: CASSYSVGQGASGYTF. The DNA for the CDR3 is TGTGCCAGCAGTTACTCCGTGGGACAGGGGGCGTCAGGCTACACCTTC.

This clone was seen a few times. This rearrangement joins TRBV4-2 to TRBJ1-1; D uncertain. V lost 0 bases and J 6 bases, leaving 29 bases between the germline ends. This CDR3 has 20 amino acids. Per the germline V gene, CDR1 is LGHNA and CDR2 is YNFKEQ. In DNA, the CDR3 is TGTGCCAGCAGCCAAGAGGCCTCCCTTAATCGAATTAACGGTGGGCCTGAAGCTTTCTTT. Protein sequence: CASSQEASLNRINGGPEAFF.

This CDR3 is CASSQDRLAGGLGSETQYF. DNA of the CDR3: TGTGCCAGCAGCCAAGATCGGCTAGCGGGGGGGCTCGGTTCGGAGACCCAGTACTTC. The rearrangement joins TRBV4-2 to TRBJ2-5; TRBD2 aligns across 12 bases. The CDR3 is 19 residues long. V lost 0 bases and J lost 5; bases outside the gene matches: 13. Germline V gene data show CDR1 as LGHNA and CDR2 as YNFKEQ.

The CDR3 here is CASSQTQTGMAGNTIYF. CDR3 bases: TGTGCCAGCAGCCAAACTCAGACAGGGATGGCTGGAAACACCATATATTTT. This chain links TRBV4-2 with TRBJ1-3; TRBD1 matches at 7 bases. The V gene end was trimmed by 2 bases and the J gene end by 2 bases; junction bases not matched to a gene: 9. Per the germline V gene, CDR1 is LGHNA and CDR2 is YNFKEQ. This CDR3 region has 17 residues.

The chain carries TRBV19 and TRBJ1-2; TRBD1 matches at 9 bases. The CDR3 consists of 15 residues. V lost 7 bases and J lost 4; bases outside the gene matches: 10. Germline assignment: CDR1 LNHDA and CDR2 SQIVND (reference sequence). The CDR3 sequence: CASNSPGQGGYGYTF. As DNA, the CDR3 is TGTGCCAGTAACTCTCCGGGACAGGGAGGCTATGGCTACACCTTC.

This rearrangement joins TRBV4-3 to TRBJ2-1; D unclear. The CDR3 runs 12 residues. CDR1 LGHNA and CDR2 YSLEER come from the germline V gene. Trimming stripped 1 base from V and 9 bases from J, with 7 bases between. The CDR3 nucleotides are TGCGCCAGCAGCCAAGGAGTCGGTGAGCAGTTCTTC. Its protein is CASSQGVGEQFF.

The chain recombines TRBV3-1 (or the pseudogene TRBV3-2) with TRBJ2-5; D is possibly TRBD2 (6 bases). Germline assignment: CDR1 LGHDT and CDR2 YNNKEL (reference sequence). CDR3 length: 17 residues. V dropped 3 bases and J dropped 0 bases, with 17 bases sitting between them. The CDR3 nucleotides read TGTGCCAGCAGCCACTTTCGGCAGCGGGCCTACCAAGAGACCCAGTACTTC. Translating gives CASSHFRQRAYQETQYF.

Written as DNA, the CDR3 is TGTGCCAGCAGATTGACAGGGACTCTCGTAGGCTACACCTTC. This gives the protein CASRLTGTLVGYTF. The chain combines TRBV6-6 with TRBJ1-2, with 7 nucleotides matching TRBD1. The CDR3 runs 14 residues. The germline V gene has CDR1 MNHNY and CDR2 SVGAGI (reference sequence). V shed 6 bases, J shed 8 bases, and the junction held 12 bases outside the gene matches.

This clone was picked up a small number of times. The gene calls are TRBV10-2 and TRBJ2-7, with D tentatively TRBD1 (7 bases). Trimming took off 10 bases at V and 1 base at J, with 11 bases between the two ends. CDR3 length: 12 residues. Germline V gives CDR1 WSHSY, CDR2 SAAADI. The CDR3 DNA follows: TGCGCCACCGGGGGACAGTCCTACGAGCAGTACTTC. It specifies CATGGQSYEQYF.

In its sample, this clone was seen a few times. The CDR3 loop is CASSQRGSGPYEQYF. CDR3 coding DNA: TGTGCCAGCAGCCAGCGGGGGAGCGGACCCTACGAGCAGTACTTC. V is TRBV9 and J is TRBJ2-7, with 8 positions matching TRBD2. Germline-derived CDR1 and CDR2 are SGDLS and YYNGEE. The CDR3 runs to 15 residues. V lost 4 bases to trimming and J lost 2 bases; unmatched junction nucleotides: 8. Using reference TRBV9 and TRBJ2-7 for the parts outside the CDR3, the full variable domain is DSGVTQTPKHLITATGQRVTLRCSPRSGDLSVYWYQQSLDQGLQFLIQYYNGEERAKGNILERFSAQQFPDLHSELNLSSLELGDSALYFCASSQRGSGPYEQYFGPGTRLTVT.

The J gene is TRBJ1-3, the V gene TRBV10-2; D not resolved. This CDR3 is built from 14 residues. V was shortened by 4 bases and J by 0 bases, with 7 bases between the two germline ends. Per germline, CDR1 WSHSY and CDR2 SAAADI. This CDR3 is CASSVGSSGNTIYF. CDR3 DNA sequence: TGCGCCAGCAGTGTCGGGAGCTCTGGAAACACCATATATTTT.

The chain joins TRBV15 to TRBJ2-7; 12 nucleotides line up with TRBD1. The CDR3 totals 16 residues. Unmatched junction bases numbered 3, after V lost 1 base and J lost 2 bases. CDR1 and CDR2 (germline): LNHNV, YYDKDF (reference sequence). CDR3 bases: TGTGCCACCAGCAGAGGCGGGACAGGGGGCACCTACGAGCAGTACTTC. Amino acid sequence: CATSRGGTGGTYEQYF.

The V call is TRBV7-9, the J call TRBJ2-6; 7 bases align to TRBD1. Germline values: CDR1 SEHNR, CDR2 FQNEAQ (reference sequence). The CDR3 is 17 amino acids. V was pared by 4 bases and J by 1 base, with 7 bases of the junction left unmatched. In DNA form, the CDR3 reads TGTGCCAGCAGCTGGGGACAGACTCCTTCTGGGGCCAACGTCCTGACTTTC. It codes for CASSWGQTPSGANVLTF.

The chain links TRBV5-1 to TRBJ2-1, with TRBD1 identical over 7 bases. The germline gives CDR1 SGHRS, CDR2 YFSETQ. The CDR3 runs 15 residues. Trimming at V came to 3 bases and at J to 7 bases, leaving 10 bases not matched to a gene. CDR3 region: CASSSLTGSLNEQFF. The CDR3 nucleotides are TGCGCCAGCAGCTCTTTGACAGGGTCCTTAAATGAGCAGTTCTTC.

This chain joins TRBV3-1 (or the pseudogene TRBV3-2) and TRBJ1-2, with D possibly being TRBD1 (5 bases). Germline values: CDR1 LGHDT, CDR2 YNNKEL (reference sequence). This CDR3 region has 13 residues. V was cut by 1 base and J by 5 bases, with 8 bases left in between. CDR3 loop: CASSQAGPYGYTF. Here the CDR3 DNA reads TGTGCCAGCAGCCAAGCAGGGCCATATGGCTACACCTTC.

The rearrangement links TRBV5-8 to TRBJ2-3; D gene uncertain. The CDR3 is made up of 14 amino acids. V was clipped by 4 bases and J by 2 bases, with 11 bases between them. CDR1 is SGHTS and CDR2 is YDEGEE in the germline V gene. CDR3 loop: CASSLEPYTDTQYF. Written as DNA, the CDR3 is TGTGCCAGCAGCCTGGAGCCCTACACAGATACGCAGTATTTT.

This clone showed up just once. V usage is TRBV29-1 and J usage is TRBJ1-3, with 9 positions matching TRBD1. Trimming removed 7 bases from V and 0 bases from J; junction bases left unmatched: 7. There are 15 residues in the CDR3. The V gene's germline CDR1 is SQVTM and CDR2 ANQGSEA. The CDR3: CSARDRVSSGNTIYF. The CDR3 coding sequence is TGCAGCGCCAGGGACAGGGTATCCTCTGGAAACACCATATATTTT. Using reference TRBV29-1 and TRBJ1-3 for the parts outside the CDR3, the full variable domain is SAVISQKPSRDICQRGTSLTIQCQVDSQVTMMFWYRQQPGQSLTLIATANQGSEATYESGFVIDKFPISRPNLTFSTLTVSNMSPEDSSIYLCSARDRVSSGNTIYFGEGSWLTVV.

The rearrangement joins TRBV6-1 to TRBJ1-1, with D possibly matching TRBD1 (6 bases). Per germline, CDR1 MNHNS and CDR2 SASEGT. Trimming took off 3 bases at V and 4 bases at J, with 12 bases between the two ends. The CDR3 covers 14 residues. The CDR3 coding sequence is TGTGCCAGCAGTGACCCCCCAGGGGCCACTGAAGCTTTCTTT. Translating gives CASSDPPGATEAFF.

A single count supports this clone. CDR3 residues: CASSTIYTGRAEAFF. The CDR3 DNA follows: TGTGCCAGCAGCACGATTTACACAGGGAGGGCTGAAGCTTTCTTT. This sequence joins TRBV3-1 (or the pseudogene TRBV3-2) and TRBJ1-1, with D possibly being TRBD1 (6 bases). The CDR3 extends over 15 amino acids. Germline CDR1 and CDR2: LGHDT and YNNKEL (reference sequence). The ends were cut back, 5 bases at V and 6 bases at J, with 19 bases in the middle.

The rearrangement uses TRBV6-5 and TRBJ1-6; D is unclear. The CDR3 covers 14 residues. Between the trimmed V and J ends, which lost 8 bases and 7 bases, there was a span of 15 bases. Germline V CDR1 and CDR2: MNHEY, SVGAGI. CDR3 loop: CASAHTWENSPLHF. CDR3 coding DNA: TGTGCCAGCGCCCATACTTGGGAGAATTCACCCCTCCACTTT.

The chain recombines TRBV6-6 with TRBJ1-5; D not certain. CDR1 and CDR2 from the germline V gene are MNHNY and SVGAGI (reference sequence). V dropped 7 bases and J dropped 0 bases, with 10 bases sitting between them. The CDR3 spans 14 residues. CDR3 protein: CASILGVSNQPQHF. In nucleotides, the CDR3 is TGTGCCAGCATCCTCGGGGTTAGCAATCAGCCCCAGCATTTT.

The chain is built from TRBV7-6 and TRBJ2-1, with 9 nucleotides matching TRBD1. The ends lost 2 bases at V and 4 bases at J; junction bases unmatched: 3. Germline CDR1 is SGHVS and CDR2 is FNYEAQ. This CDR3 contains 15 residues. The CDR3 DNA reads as TGTGCCAGCAGCTTATGGACAGGGGAATACAATGAGCAGTTCTTC. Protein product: CASSLWTGEYNEQFF.

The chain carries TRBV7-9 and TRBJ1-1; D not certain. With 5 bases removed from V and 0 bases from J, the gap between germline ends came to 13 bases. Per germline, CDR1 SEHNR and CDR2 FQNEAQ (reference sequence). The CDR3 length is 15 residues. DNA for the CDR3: TGTGCCAGCAGCCCCAGAACCCTCCTGAACACTGAAGCTTTCTTT. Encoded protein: CASSPRTLLNTEAFF.